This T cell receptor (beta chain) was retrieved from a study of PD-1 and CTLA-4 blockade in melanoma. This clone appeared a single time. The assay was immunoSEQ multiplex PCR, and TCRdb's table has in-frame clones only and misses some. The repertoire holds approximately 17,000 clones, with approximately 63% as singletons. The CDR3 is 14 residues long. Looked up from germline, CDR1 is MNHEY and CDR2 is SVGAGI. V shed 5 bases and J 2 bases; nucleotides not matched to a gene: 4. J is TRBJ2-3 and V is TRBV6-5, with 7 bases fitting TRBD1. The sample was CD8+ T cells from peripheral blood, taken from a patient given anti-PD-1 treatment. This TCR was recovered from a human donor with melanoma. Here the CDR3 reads CASSIQGSTDTQYF. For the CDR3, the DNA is TGTGCCAGCAGTATACAGGGGTCCACAGATACGCAGTATTTT.